Given below is one T cell receptor beta chain in context. Its antigen is undetermined. The data were obtained in a study of blood T cells in healthy people across ages. Through a sample-barcoded 5' primer and a J-beta primer mix, a second PCR was run for roughly 6 to 12 cycles. All samples gave at least 2.5 million CDR3-containing paired-end reads. TCRdb called the 5' RACE reads again in MiXCR, with one record for every CDR3 protein. The sample holds approximately 820,000 distinct CDR3 sequences, roughly 44% seen once. The donors, healthy Caucasians from Russia, were aged about 6 to 95. The germline CDR1 and CDR2 sequences are SGHNT and YENEEA. This CDR3 has 16 amino acids. V was clipped by 0 bases and J by 4 bases; unmatched bases: 8. Study observations and caveats: Both higher diversity and more naive CD4+ cells marked long-lived donors when set against aged donors.

The sequenced sample was blood. The receptor was derived from a man aged 55-75 years in good health. The chain combines TRBV11-3 with TRBJ1-2; 7 bases map to TRBD1. The CDR3 coding sequence is TGTGCCAGCAGCTTAGAAGGGCGACAGGGAGTCTATGGCTACACCTTC. Its translation is CASSLEGRQGVYGYTF.